What follows describes a single T cell receptor beta chain. Original data processing: It was from reference gene primer amplification that nucleated cell counts were estimated. The assay was immunoSEQ multiplex PCR, and TCRdb's table has in-frame clones only and misses some. V and J calls and clone size are copied from that table; D and trimming were computed from the DNA. The sample holds more than 85,000 clones; 90% to 95% are singletons and the top ten take approximately 1.6%. The record originates from a study of blood T cell repertoires in COVID-19. As for the study in general: T cells, B-cell-depleted T cells, or PBMCs provided the cDNA or gDNA that served as material.

The CDR3 runs 12 residues. CDR1 and CDR2 (germline): GTSNPN, SVGIG (reference sequence). The V and J ends lost 0 bases and 8 bases respectively, with 11 bases between them. The chain recombines TRBV30 with TRBJ2-7; D perhaps matches TRBD1 (5 bases). The origin of this receptor is a man in his sixties with acute or convalescent COVID-19. The sequenced sample consisted of peripheral blood. CDR3 region: CAWSVIVGQQYF. Written as DNA, the CDR3 is TGTGCCTGGAGTGTGATAGTGGGGCAGCAGTACTTC. The full variable domain, rest sourced from reference TRBV30 and TRBJ2-7, is SQTIHQWPATLVQPVGSPLSLECTVEGTSNPNLYWYRQAAGRGLQLLFYSVGIGQISSEVPQNLSASRPQDRQFILSSKKLLLSDSGFYLCAWSVIVGQQYFGPGTRLTVT.